The 2 T cell receptor beta chains listed next were all sequenced from one sample in a study of CD8+CD57+ T cells in acquired aplastic anemia. Sequencing involved patients with CD8+CD57+ cell expansion previously shown by flow cytometry. The study profiled TCR beta VDJ and CDR3 using genomic DNA as template. MiXCR, applied by TCRdb to the reads, yields one record per CDR3 protein. This repertoire shows 450,000 to 600,000 distinct CDR3 sequences, roughly a third found once; its top ten account for 0.8% to 0.85%. The sample taken for sequencing was sorted CD4+, CD8+, or CD8+CD57+ T cells (not recorded which) from PBMCs. These receptors originate from a human donor with aplastic anemia.

The gene calls are TRBV12-5 and TRBJ2-7, with 8 bases lining up with TRBD2. Germline values: CDR1 LGHNT, CDR2 FRNRAP. The CDR3 consists of 16 residues. V lost 5 bases to trimming and J lost 2 bases; unmatched junction nucleotides: 11. CDR3 loop: CASGEARAGDAYEQYF. As DNA, the CDR3 is TGTGCTAGTGGTGAGGCCCGAGCGGGGGACGCCTACGAGCAGTACTTC.

About this clonotype: It may be a read error: a sequence one base away is much more abundant. The genes are TRBV20-1 and TRBJ2-7; 10 bases align to TRBD1. The germline V gene encodes CDR1 DFQATT and CDR2 SNEGSKA (reference sequence). The CDR3 has 14 amino acids. The CDR3 sequence is CGARDRDRGYEQYF. The CDR3 nucleotides are TGCGGTGCTAGAGACCGGGACAGGGGCTACGAGCAGTACTTC.